One and the same sample provided the 9 T cell receptor beta chains below, sequenced in a study of regulatory T cells in long-lasting Graves disease. Time point denoted: newly diagnosed GD, antithyroid drugs for less than 3 months. After RNA was extracted from PBMCs, the TCR library was made from it. Combining iRepertoire HTBI primers with Arm-PCR of CDR3 regions, the authors built TCR beta libraries. TCRdb reanalysed the multiplex PCR reads using MiXCR and keeps one entry per CDR3 protein. Seen here are hundreds of thousands of distinct CDR3 sequences, about 15% observed once, and the top ten hold approximately 18%. These records were also assigned to another study, of T cells in Graves' hyperthyroidism and ophthalmopathy.

The sequencing used peripheral blood mononuclear cells (PBMCs), collected at new diagnosis, from a patient treated with antithyroid drugs. The receptors were sampled from a woman aged 25 to 39 with Graves disease.

This clonotype was observed a handful of times. The rearrangement links TRBV5-1 to TRBJ2-7; D may be TRBD2 (5 bases). CDR3 length: 15 residues. V lost 0 bases and J 3 bases, leaving 13 bases between the germline ends. CDR1 and CDR2 (germline): SGHRS, YFSETQ. CDR3 nucleotides: TGCGCCAGCAGCTTGGCCGGGGAGAGCGGCTACGAGCAGTACTTC. It codes for CASSLAGESGYEQYF.

This clonotype showed up many times. This chain joins TRBV2 and TRBJ2-7; TRBD2 agrees at 9 bases. CDR1 and CDR2 (germline): SNHLY, FYNNEI. The CDR3 extends over 19 amino acids. The V and J ends lost 2 bases and 2 bases, in that order; junction bases with no gene match: 16. CDR3 residues: CASSEYVGSTSGSPYEQYF. CDR3 coding DNA: TGTGCCAGCAGTGAATATGTGGGATCGACTAGCGGAAGTCCCTACGAGCAGTACTTC.

This clonotype was recorded many times. The V gene is TRBV6-2 or TRBV6-3, the J gene TRBJ1-6; TRBD1 matches 8 bases. This CDR3 has 14 residues. With V trimmed by 6 bases and J by 10 bases, 8 bases remained unmatched. CDR1 and CDR2 from the germline V gene are MNHEY and SVGEGT. CDR3 residues: CASSSGQGRSPLHF. The CDR3 coding sequence is TGTGCCAGCAGCTCAGGACAGGGCCGATCACCCCTCCACTTT.

CDR3 region: CASSPTNRGRAYTF. The DNA of the CDR3 is TGTGCCAGCTCACCGACTAACAGGGGGCGCGCCTACACCTTC. The V gene is TRBV18, the J gene TRBJ1-2, with 9 bases identical to TRBD1. The V and J ends lost 3 bases and 10 bases, in that order; junction bases with no gene match: 9. The CDR3 has 14 residues. Per germline, CDR1 KGHSH and CDR2 LQKENI.

This clonotype was counted ten times or more. The V call is TRBV7-3, the J call TRBJ2-1; 9 bases line up with TRBD1. The CDR3 sequence is 16 residues long. Germline V lookup: CDR1 SGHTA, CDR2 FQGTGA. Trimming took 4 bases from V and 6 from J; bases not matched to a gene: 10. CDR3 residues: CASSSRPTGGFNEQFF. The CDR3 nucleotides are TGTGCCAGCAGCTCCCGCCCGACAGGGGGGTTCAATGAGCAGTTCTTC.

The chain is built from TRBV20-1 and TRBJ1-1; TRBD1 might be the D (5 bases). The CDR3 is made up of 13 amino acids. Germline CDR1 reads DFQATT; CDR2 reads SNEGSKA (reference sequence). The germline V and J ends were trimmed by 2 bases and 8 bases, with 15 bases remaining between them. DNA for the CDR3: TGCAGTGCTAGACTGGTCCCAGGGATGGAAGCTTTCTTT. This encodes CSARLVPGMEAFF.

There are a few counts of this clonotype. This chain uses TRBV29-1 with TRBJ2-3; D not certain. V lost 4 bases and J lost 0, with 5 bases in between. The CDR3 is 12 amino acids. From germline, CDR1 is SQVTM and CDR2 ANQGSEA. The CDR3 loop is CSVGASTDTQYF. CDR3 nucleotide sequence: TGCAGCGTTGGAGCTAGCACAGATACGCAGTATTTT.

This clonotype has at least ten counts. The chain is built from TRBV28 and TRBJ2-3; D might be TRBD1 or TRBD2, each matching 5 bases. V lost 5 bases and J 4 bases, leaving 19 bases between the germline ends. The CDR3 is 16 residues long. Germline CDR1 and CDR2: MDHEN and SYDVKM. The CDR3: CASSTQREGWADTQYF. CDR3 sequence (DNA): TGTGCCAGCAGTACCCAACGTGAGGGGTGGGCAGATACGCAGTATTTT.

This chain joins TRBV3-1 and TRBJ1-5; unclear D gene. Deletions cut 6 bases from V and 0 bases from J, with 12 bases between. The CDR3 contains 15 residues. Germline CDR1 is LGHDT and CDR2 is YNNKEL (reference sequence). CDR3 coding DNA: TGTGCCAGCAGACTACCCCCGAATAGCAATCAGCCCCAGCATTTT. It is translated as CASRLPPNSNQPQHF.